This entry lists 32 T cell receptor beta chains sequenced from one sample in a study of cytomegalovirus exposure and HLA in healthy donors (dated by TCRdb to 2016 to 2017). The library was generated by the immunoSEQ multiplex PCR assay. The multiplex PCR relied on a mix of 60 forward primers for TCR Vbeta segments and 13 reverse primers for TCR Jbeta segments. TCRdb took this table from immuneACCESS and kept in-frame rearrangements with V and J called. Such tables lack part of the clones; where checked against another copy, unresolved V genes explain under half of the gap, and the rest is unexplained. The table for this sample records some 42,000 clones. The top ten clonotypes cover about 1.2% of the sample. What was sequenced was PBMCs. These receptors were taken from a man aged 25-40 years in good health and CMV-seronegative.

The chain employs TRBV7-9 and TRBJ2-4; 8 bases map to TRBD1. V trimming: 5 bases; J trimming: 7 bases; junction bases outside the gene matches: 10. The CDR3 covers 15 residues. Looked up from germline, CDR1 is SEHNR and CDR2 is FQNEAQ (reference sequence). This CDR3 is CASSRTQGDWNIQYF. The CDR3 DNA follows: TGTGCCAGCAGCCGCACACAGGGGGACTGGAACATTCAGTACTTC. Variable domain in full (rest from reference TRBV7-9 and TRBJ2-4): DTGVSQNPRHKITKRGQNVTFRCDPISEHNRLYWYRQTLGQGPEFLTYFQNEAQLEKSRLLSDRFSAERPKGSFSTLEIQRTEQGDSAMYLCASSRTQGDWNIQYFGAGTRLSVL.

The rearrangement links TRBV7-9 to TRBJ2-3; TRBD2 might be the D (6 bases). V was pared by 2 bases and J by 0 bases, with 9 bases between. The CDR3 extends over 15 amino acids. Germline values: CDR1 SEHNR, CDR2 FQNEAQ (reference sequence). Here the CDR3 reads CASSLRSGSTDTQYF. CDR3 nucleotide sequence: TGTGCCAGCAGCTTACGGAGCGGGAGCACAGATACGCAGTATTTT.

The CDR3 DNA reads TGTGCCAGCAGTGTTCGGACAGTAAATTCACCCCTCCACTTT. Its protein product is CASSVRTVNSPLHF. The chain carries TRBV2 and TRBJ1-6; the D gene is possibly TRBD1 (6 bases). V dropped 4 bases and J dropped 7 bases, with 11 bases sitting between them. Germline V CDR1 and CDR2: SNHLY, FYNNEI. This CDR3 spans 14 amino acids.

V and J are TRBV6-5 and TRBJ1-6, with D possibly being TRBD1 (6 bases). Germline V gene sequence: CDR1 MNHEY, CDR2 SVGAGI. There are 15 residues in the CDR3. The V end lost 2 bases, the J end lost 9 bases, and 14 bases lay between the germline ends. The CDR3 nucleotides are TGTGCCAGCAGTTACGCGCCGTCAGGGGCTTCACCCCTCCACTTT. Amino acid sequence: CASSYAPSGASPLHF.

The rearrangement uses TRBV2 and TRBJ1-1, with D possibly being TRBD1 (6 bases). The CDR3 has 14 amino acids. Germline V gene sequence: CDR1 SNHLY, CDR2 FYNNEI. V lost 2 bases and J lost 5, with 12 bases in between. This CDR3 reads CASSESTGMTEAFF. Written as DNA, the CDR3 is TGTGCCAGCAGTGAAAGTACAGGGATGACTGAAGCTTTCTTT.

The CDR3 DNA is TGTGCCAGCAGTATCGGGACAGGGATGAGAACTGAAGCTTTCTTT. Translation: CASSIGTGMRTEAFF. The chain employs TRBV27 and TRBJ1-1, with 9 bases identical to TRBD1. The germline V gene has CDR1 MNHEY and CDR2 SMNVEV (reference sequence). The CDR3 consists of 15 residues. V lost 5 bases, J lost 5 bases, and 9 bases stayed unmatched.

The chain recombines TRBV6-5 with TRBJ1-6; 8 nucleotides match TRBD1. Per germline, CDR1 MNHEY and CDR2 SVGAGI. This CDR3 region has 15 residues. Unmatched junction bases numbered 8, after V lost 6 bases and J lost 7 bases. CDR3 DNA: TGTGCCAGCAGGGACAGGGTTAGGGGAAATTCACCCCTCCACTTT. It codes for CASRDRVRGNSPLHF.

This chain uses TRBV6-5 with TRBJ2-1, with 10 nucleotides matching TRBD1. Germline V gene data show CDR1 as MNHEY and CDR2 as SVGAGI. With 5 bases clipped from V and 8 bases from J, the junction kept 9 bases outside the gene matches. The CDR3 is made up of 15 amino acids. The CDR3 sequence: CASSRPGQGIYEQFF. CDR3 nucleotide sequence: TGTGCCAGCAGTCGACCGGGACAGGGGATCTATGAGCAGTTCTTC.

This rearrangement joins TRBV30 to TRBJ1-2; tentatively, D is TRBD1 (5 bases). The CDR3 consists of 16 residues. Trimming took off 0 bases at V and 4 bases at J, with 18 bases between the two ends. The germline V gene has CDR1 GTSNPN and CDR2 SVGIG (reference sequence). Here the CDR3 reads CAWSVMAGGTGYGYTF. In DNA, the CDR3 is TGTGCCTGGAGTGTAATGGCCGGGGGTACGGGCTATGGCTACACCTTC. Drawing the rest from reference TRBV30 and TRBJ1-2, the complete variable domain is SQTIHQWPATLVQPVGSPLSLECTVEGTSNPNLYWYRQAAGRGLQLLFYSVGIGQISSEVPQNLSASRPQDRQFILSSKKLLLSDSGFYLCAWSVMAGGTGYGYTFGSGTRLTVV.

The CDR3 sequence is CASSSAGQGSPYEQYF. CDR3 DNA: TGTGCCAGCAGTTCCGCGGGACAGGGATCTCCCTACGAGCAGTACTTC. The rearrangement joins TRBV27 to TRBJ2-7; 9 bases fit TRBD1. The CDR3 consists of 16 residues. CDR1 MNHEY and CDR2 SMNVEV come from the germline V gene (reference sequence). The V and J ends lost 4 bases and 2 bases, in that order; junction bases with no gene match: 9.

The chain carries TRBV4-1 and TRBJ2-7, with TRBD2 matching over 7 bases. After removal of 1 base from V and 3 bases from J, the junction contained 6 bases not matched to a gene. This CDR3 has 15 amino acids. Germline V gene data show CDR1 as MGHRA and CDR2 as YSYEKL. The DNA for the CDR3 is TGCGCCAGCAGCCAAGGGAGGGAGGGAGACTACGAGCAGTACTTC. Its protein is CASSQGREGDYEQYF.

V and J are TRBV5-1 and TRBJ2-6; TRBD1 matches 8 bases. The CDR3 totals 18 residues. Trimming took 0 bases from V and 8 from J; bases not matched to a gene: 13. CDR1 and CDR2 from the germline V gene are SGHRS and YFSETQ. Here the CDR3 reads CASSLVGTGSLGTNVLTF. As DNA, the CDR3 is TGCGCCAGCAGCTTGGTCGGGACAGGCTCCCTCGGGACCAACGTCCTGACTTTC.

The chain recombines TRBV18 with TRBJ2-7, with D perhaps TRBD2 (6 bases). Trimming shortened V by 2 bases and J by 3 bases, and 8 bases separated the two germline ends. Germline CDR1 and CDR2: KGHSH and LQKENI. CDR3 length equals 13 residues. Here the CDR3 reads CASSPRRGYEQYF. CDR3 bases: TGTGCCAGCTCACCAAGGAGGGGCTACGAGCAGTACTTC. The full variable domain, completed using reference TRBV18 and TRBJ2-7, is NAGVMQNPRHLVRRRGQEARLRCSPMKGHSHVYWYRQLPEEGLKFMVYLQKENIIDESGMPKERFSAEFPKEGPSILRIQQVVRGDSAAYFCASSPRRGYEQYFGPGTRLTVT.

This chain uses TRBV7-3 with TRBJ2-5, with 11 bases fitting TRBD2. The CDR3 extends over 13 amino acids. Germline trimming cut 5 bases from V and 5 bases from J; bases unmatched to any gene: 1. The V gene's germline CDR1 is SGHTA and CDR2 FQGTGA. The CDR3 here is CASSPSGRETQYF. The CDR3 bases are TGTGCCAGCAGCCCTAGCGGGAGGGAGACCCAGTACTTC.

The CDR3 DNA reads TGTGCCAGCAGTAGCGGGATAGGTACGCAGTATTTT. It encodes CASSSGIGTQYF. The chain links TRBV6-4 to TRBJ2-3; 7 bases are a match to TRBD2. Germline-derived CDR1 and CDR2 are MRHNA and SNTAGT. V lost 5 bases, J lost 8 bases, and 4 bases stayed unmatched. This CDR3 comprises 12 residues.

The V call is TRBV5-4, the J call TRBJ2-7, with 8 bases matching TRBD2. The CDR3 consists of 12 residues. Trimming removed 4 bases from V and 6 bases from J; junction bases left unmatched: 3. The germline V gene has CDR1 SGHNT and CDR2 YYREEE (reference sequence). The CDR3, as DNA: TGTGCCAGCAGCCTGGGACTAGGCGAGCAGTACTTC. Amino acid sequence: CASSLGLGEQYF. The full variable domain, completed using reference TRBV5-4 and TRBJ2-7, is ETGVTQSPTHLIKTRGQQVTLRCSSQSGHNTVSWYQQALGQGPQFIFQYYREEENGRGNFPPRFSGLQFPNYSSELNVNALELDDSALYLCASSLGLGEQYFGPGTRLTVT.

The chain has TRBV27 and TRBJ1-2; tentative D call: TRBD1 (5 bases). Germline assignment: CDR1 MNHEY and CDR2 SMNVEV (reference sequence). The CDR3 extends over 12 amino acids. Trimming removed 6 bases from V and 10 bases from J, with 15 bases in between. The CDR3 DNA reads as TGTGCCAGCAGGGGGGGAGGGGAAGCCTACACCTTC. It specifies CASRGGGEAYTF.

CDR3 protein: CASSYSRGVGTEAFF. CDR3 nucleotides: TGTGCCAGCAGTTACTCGCGAGGTGTTGGGACTGAAGCTTTCTTT. The gene calls are TRBV6-5 and TRBJ1-1; D ambiguous. CDR3 length: 15 amino acids. Trimming stripped 0 bases from V and 5 bases from J, with 13 bases between. The germline gives CDR1 MNHEY, CDR2 SVGAGI.

CDR3 amino acids: CASSAQETQYF. CDR3 bases: TGTGCCAGCAGTGCACAAGAGACCCAGTACTTC. The chain is built from TRBV6-1 and TRBJ2-5; D remains ambiguous. The CDR3 is 11 amino acids. CDR1 and CDR2 (germline): MNHNS, SASEGT. V lost 4 bases and J lost 2, with 2 bases in between.

For the CDR3, the DNA is TGCGCCAGCACTAGCGAGGAGACCCAGTACTTC. The encoded protein is CASTSEETQYF. The chain couples TRBV5-1 to TRBJ2-5, with D possibly being TRBD2 (6 bases). Germline V CDR1 and CDR2: SGHRS, YFSETQ. The CDR3 contains 11 residues. Trimming pared 6 bases from V and 5 bases from J, leaving 8 bases between.

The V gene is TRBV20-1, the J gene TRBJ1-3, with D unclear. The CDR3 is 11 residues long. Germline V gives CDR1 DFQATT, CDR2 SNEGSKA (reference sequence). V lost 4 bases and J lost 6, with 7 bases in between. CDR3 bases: TGCAGTGCTACCCTAATAAACACCATATATTTT. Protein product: CSATLINTIYF.

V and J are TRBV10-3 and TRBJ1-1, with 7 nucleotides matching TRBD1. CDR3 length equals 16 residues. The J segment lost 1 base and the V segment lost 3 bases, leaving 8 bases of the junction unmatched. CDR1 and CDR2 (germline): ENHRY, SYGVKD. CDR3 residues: CAISESYGTANTEAFF. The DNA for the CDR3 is TGTGCCATCAGTGAAAGTTACGGGACAGCGAACACTGAAGCTTTCTTT.

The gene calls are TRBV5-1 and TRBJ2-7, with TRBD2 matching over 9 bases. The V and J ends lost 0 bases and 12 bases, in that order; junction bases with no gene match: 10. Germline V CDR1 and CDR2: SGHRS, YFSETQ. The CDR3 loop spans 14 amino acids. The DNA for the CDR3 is TGCGCCAGCAGCTTGGACACCGCGGGAGGGCCTCCGTACTTC. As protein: CASSLDTAGGPPYF.

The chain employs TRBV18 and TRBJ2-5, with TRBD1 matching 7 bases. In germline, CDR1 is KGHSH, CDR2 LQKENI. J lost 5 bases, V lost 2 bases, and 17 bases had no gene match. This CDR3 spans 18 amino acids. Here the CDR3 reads CASSPNPGQRSSEETQYF. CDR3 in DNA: TGTGCCAGCTCACCAAATCCGGGACAGCGATCGTCGGAGGAGACCCAGTACTTC.

The CDR3 here is CAWGQGGPSYEQYF. The CDR3 bases are TGTGCCTGGGGACAGGGAGGTCCCTCCTACGAGCAGTACTTC. J is TRBJ2-7 and V is TRBV30; 8 bases match TRBD1. Per germline, CDR1 GTSNPN and CDR2 SVGIG (reference sequence). CDR3 length: 14 residues. V was pared by 5 bases and J by 0 bases, with 6 bases of the junction left unmatched.

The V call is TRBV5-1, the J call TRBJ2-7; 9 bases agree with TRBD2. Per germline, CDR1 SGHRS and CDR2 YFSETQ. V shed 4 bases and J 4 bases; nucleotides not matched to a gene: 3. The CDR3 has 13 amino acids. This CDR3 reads CASSPGLAYEQYF. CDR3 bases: TGCGCCAGCAGCCCAGGACTAGCGTACGAGCAGTACTTC.

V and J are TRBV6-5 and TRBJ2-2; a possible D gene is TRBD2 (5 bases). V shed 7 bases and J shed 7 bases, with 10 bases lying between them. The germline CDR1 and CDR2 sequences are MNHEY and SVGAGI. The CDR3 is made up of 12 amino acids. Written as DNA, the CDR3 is TGTGCCAGCAACACTGGGAGCGGGGAGCTGTTTTTT. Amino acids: CASNTGSGELFF.

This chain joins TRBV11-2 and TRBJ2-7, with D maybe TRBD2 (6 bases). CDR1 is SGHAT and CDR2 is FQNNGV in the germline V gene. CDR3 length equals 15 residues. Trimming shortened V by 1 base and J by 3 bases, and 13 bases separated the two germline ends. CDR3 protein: CASSLGSGAHYEQYF. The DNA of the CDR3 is TGTGCCAGCAGCTTAGGTAGCGGAGCCCACTACGAGCAGTACTTC.

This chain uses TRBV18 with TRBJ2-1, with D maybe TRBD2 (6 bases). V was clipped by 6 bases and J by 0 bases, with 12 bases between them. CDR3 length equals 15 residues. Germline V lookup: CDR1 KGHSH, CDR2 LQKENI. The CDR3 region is CASSPIAVSYNEQFF. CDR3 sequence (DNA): TGTGCCAGCTCCCCGATAGCGGTCTCCTACAATGAGCAGTTCTTC.

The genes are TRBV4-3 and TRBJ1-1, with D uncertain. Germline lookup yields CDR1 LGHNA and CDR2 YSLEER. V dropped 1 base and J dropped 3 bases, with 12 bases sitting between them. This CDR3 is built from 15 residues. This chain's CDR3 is CASSQGGSVDTEAFF. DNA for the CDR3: TGCGCCAGCAGCCAAGGCGGCAGCGTCGACACTGAAGCTTTCTTT.

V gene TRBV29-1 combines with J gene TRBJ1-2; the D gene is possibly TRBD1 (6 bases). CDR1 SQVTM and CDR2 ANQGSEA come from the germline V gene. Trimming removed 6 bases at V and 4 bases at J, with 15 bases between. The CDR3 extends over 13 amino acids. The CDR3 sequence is CSVARRQVYGYTF. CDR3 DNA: TGCAGCGTAGCCCGCCGACAGGTCTATGGCTACACCTTC.

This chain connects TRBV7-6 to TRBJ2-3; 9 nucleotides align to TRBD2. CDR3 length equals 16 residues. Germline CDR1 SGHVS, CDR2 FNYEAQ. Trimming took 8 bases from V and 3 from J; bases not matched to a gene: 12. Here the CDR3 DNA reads TGTGCCAGCCTTAGGCGGCTAGCGGGGTTTACAGATACGCAGTATTTT. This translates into CASLRRLAGFTDTQYF.